This entry concerns a single T cell receptor (beta chain). Its antigen is currently unknown. V lost 5 bases, J lost 0 bases, and 8 bases lay in between. Germline V lookup: CDR1 GTSNPN, CDR2 SVGIG (reference sequence). There are 12 residues in the CDR3. Using approximately 14 ng of total RNA, TCR libraries were made with the QIAseq Immune Repertoire TCR panel. MiXCR was run by TCRdb on the reads, yielding one entry per CDR3 protein. The sample records about 420 distinct CDR3 sequences, approximately 8% being singletons. Four subsets defined by PD-1 and/or TIGIT were sorted from live CD3+CD8+TCRalphabeta+ cells. This sample was included in a study of circulating CD8 cells and anti-PD-1 response in melanoma. Study-wide points: Replicates were generally not done for experiments.

The V call is TRBV30, the J call TRBJ2-7; D is ambiguous. The sample consisted of CD8+ T cells from PBMCs, taken at baseline or after one month of anti-PD-1 therapy (not recorded which). The origin of this receptor is a human donor with melanoma. DNA for the CDR3: TGTGCCTGGTCCAGGAGCTCCTACGAGCAGTACTTC. Its translation: CAWSRSSYEQYF.